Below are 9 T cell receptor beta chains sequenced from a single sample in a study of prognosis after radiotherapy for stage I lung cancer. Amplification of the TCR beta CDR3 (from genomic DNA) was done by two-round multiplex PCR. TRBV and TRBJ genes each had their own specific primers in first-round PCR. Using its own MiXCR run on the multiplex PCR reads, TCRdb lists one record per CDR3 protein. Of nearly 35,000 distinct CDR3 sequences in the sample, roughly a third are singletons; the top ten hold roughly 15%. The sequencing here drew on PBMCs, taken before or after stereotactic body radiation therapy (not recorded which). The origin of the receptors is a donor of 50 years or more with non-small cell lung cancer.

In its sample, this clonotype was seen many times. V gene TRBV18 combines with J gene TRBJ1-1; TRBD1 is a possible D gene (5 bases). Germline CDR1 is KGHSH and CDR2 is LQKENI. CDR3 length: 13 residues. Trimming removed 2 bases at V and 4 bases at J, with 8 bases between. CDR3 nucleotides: TGTGCCAGCTCACCAGCGGGGGGCACTGAAGCTTTCTTT. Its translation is CASSPAGGTEAFF.

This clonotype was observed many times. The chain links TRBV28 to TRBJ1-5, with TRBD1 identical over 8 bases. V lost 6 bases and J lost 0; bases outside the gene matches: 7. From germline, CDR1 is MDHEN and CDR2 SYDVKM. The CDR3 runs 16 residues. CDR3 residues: CASSDRGLYSNQPQHF. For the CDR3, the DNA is TGTGCCAGCAGCGACAGGGGCCTGTATAGCAATCAGCCCCAGCATTTT. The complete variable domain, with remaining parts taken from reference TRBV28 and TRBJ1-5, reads DVKVTQSSRYLVKRTGEKVFLECVQDMDHENMFWYRQDPGLGLRLIYFSYDVKMKEKGDIPEGYSVSREKKERFSLILESASTNQTSMYLCASSDRGLYSNQPQHFGDGTRLSIL.

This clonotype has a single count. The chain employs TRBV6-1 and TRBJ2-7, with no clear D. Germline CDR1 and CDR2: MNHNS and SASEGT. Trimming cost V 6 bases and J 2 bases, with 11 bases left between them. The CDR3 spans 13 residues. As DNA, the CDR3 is TGTGCCAGCAGGGTCGGTCCGACCTACGAGCAGTACTTC. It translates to CASRVGPTYEQYF.

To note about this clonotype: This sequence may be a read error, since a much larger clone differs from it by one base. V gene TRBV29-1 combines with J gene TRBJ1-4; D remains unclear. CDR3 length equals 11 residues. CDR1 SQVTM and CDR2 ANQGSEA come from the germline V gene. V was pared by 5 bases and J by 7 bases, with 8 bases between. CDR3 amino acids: CSVHIFEKLFF. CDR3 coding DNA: TGCAGCGTTCACATCTTTGAAAAACTGTTTTTT.

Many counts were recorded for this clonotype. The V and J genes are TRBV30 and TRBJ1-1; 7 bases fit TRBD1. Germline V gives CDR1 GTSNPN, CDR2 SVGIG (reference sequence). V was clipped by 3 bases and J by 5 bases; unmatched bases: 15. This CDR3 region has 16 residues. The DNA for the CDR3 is TGTGCCTGGAGCGCCGCCGCCGTAACAGGGGATACTGAAGCTTTCTTT. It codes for CAWSAAAVTGDTEAFF.

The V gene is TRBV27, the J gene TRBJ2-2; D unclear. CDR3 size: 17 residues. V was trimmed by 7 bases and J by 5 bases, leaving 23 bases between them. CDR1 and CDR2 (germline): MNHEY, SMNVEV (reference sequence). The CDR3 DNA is TGTGCCAGCACAGTTTACCCGGGCCTTAGGTGGACCGGGGAGCTGTTTTTT. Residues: CASTVYPGLRWTGELFF.

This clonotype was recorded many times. In DNA, the CDR3 is TGTGCCAGCAGCCAAGGGGGACTAGGGAATGAGCAGTTCTTC. Translation gives CASSQGGLGNEQFF. The chain couples TRBV14 to TRBJ2-1; 8 bases agree with TRBD2. CDR3 length: 14 residues. Germline loops: CDR1 SGHDN, CDR2 FVKESK. V gave up 1 base and J gave up 7 bases; unmatched junction bases: 3.

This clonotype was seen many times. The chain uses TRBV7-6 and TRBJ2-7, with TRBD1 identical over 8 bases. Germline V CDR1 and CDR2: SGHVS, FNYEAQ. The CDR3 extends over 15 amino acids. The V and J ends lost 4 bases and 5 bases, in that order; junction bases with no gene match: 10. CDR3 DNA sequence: TGTGCCAGCAGCTCGAGGACAGGGTTCTCGGACGAGCAGTACTTC. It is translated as CASSSRTGFSDEQYF.

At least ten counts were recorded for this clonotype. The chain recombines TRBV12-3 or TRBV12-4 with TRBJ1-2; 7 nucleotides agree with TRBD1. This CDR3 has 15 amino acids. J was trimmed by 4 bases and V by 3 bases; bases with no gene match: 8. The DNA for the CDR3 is TGTGCCAGCAGTTTTGGTACAGGGGAGGCCTATGGCTACACCTTC. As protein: CASSFGTGEAYGYTF.